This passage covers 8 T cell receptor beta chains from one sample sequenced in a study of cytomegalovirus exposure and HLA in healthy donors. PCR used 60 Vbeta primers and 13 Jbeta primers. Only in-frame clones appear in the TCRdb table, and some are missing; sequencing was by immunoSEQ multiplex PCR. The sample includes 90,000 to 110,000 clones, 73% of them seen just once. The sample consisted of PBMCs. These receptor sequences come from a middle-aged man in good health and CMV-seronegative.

Written as DNA, the CDR3 is TGCGCCAGCAGCCAATCCGGGACAAAAGAGACCCAGTACTTC. It codes for CASSQSGTKETQYF. This chain connects TRBV5-1 to TRBJ2-5, with D possibly TRBD1 on 6 matching bases. V was cut by 4 bases and J by 3 bases, with 13 bases left in between. The length of the CDR3 is 14 residues. Germline V gives CDR1 SGHRS, CDR2 YFSETQ. Based on the CDR3 plus reference TRBV5-1 and TRBJ2-5, the full variable domain is KAGVTQTPRYLIKTRGQQVTLSCSPISGHRSVSWYQQTPGQGLQFLFEYFSETQRNKGNFPGRFSGRQFSNSRSEMNVSTLELGDSALYLCASSQSGTKETQYFGPGTRLLVL.

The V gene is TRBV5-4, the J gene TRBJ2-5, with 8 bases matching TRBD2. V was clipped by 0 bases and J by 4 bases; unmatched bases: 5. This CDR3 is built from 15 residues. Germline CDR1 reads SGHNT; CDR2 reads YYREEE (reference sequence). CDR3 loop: CASSLEAGARETQYF. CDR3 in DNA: TGTGCCAGCAGCTTGGAAGCGGGGGCAAGAGAGACCCAGTACTTC.

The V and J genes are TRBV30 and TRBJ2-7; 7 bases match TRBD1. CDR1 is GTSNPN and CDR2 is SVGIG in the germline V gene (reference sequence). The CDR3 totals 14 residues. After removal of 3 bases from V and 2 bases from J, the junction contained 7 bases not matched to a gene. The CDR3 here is CAWRGPRGPYEQYF. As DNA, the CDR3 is TGTGCCTGGAGGGGACCTAGGGGGCCCTACGAGCAGTACTTC.

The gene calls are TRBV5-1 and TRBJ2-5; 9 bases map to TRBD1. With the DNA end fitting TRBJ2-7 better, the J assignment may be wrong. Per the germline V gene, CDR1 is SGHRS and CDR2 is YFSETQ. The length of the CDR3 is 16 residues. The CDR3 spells CASSLVGLGTGYEQYF. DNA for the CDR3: TGCGCCAGCAGCTTGGTAGGCCTAGGGACAGGGTACGAGCAGTACTTC.

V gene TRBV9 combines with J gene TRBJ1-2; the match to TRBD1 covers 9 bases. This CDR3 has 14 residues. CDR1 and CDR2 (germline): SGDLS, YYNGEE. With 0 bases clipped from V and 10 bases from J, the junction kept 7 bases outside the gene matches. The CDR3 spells CASSVDLQGAVYTF. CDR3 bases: TGTGCCAGCAGCGTAGACCTACAGGGGGCCGTCTACACCTTC.

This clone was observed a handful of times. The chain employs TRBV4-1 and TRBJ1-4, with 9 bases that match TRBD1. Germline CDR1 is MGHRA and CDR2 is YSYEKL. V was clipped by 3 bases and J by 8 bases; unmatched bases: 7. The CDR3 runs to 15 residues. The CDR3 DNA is TGCGCCAGCAGCCAGGACAGGGGTGGTTTCGAAAAACTGTTTTTT. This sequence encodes CASSQDRGGFEKLFF.

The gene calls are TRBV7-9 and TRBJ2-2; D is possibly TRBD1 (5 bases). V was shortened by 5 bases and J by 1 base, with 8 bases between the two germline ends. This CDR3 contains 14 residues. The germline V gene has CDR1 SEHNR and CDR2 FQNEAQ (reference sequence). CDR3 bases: TGTGCCAGCAGCCCACAGGTGAACACCGGGGAGCTGTTTTTT. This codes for CASSPQVNTGELFF.

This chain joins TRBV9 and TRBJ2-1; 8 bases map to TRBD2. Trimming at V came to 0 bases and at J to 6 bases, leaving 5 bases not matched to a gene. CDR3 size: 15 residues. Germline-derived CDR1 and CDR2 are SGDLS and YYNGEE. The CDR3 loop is CASSVGLSGGNEQFF. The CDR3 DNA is TGTGCCAGCAGCGTAGGGTTGAGCGGGGGCAATGAGCAGTTCTTC.